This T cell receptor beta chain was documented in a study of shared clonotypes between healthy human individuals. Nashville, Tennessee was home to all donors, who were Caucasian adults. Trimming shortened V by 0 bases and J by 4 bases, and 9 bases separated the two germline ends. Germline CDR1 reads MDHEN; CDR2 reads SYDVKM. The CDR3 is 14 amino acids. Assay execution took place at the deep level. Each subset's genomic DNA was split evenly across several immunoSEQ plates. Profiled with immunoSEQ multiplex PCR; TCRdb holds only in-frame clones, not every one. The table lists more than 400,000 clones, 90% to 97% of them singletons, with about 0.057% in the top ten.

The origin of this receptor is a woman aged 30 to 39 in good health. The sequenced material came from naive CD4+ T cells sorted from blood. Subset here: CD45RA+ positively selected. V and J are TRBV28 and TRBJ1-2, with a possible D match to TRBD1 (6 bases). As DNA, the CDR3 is TGTGCCAGCAGTTTATGGGGCAGGGGCTATGGCTACACCTTC. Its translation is CASSLWGRGYGYTF.